This entry lists 24 T cell receptor beta chains sequenced from one sample in a study of OX40 agonist ivuxolimab in advanced cancers. TCRdb's copy holds only in-frame clones and misses some; the assay was immunoSEQ multiplex PCR. The table shows several thousand clones, with about 87% occurring only once. The material was CD4+ or CD8+ T cells sorted from blood, obtained in a trial of the OX40 agonist ivuxolimab. All receptors come from an adult with an advanced solid tumor such as melanoma, head and neck, liver or kidney cancer.

The CDR3 spells CASSPGTSSEQYF. The CDR3 DNA reads as TGTGCCAGCAGTCCAGGGACCTCGAGTGAGCAGTACTTC. The rearrangement links TRBV6-5 to TRBJ2-7; D is possibly TRBD1 or TRBD2 (5 bases each). Germline V lookup: CDR1 MNHEY, CDR2 SVGAGI. Trimming cost V 5 bases and J 7 bases, with 15 bases left between them. The CDR3 has 13 residues.

The count of this clone is one. The chain combines TRBV9 with TRBJ1-2; a possible D gene is TRBD1 (5 bases). The CDR3 loop spans 12 amino acids. Trimming pared 3 bases from V and 5 bases from J, leaving 8 bases between. Germline CDR1 and CDR2: SGDLS and YYNGEE. CDR3 loop: CASSAGGYGYTF. Written as DNA, the CDR3 is TGTGCCAGCAGCGCGGGGGGGTATGGCTACACCTTC.

The chain combines TRBV28 with TRBJ2-1, with D possibly matching TRBD2 (6 bases). The CDR3 length is 13 residues. V was cut by 9 bases and J by 2 bases, with 11 bases left in between. Germline lookup yields CDR1 MDHEN and CDR2 SYDVKM. The CDR3 sequence: CASWDLAYNEQFF. In DNA form, the CDR3 reads TGTGCCAGTTGGGACTTGGCCTACAATGAGCAGTTCTTC.

This chain connects TRBV9 to TRBJ2-3, with D unclear. Deletions cut 3 bases from V and 0 bases from J, with 11 bases between. This CDR3 contains 15 residues. Per the germline V gene, CDR1 is SGDLS and CDR2 is YYNGEE. The CDR3 DNA reads TGTGCCAGCAGCGCTTATGAGACTAGCACAGATACGCAGTATTTT. This sequence encodes CASSAYETSTDTQYF.

The chain couples TRBV27 to TRBJ2-7, with TRBD1 matching over 8 bases. V was clipped by 3 bases and J by 3 bases; unmatched bases: 4. Germline-derived CDR1 and CDR2 are MNHEY and SMNVEV (reference sequence). The CDR3 length is 14 residues. The CDR3 loop reads CASSFGTGHYEQYF. CDR3 in DNA: TGTGCCAGCAGTTTCGGGACAGGCCACTACGAGCAGTACTTC.

This sequence joins TRBV5-6 and TRBJ2-3; perhaps TRBD2 as D (5 bases). This CDR3 contains 13 residues. V was shortened by 5 bases and J by 0 bases, with 7 bases between the two germline ends. Germline values: CDR1 SGHDT, CDR2 YYEEEE. As DNA, the CDR3 is TGTGCCAGCAGAACGGGGAGCACAGATACGCAGTATTTT. It translates to CASRTGSTDTQYF.

The chain joins TRBV7-9 to TRBJ2-4; D might be TRBD1 (6 bases). The germline V and J ends were trimmed by 3 bases and 3 bases, with 15 bases remaining between them. Germline V lookup: CDR1 SEHNR, CDR2 FQNEAQ (reference sequence). The CDR3 covers 16 residues. CDR3 in amino acids: CASSLGAPLGKNIQYF. The CDR3 DNA sequence: TGTGCCAGCAGCTTGGGGGCCCCCCTGGGCAAAAACATTCAGTACTTC.

As to this clone: As the CDR3 is not closed by the conserved phenylalanine or tryptophan, this likely results from a read error. The chain combines TRBV7-9 with TRBJ2-7, with D perhaps matching TRBD2 (6 bases). The CDR3 runs to 15 residues. Deletions cut 8 bases from V and 2 bases from J, with 19 bases between. CDR1 is SEHNR, CDR2 FQNEAQ, per germline (reference sequence). Here the CDR3 DNA reads TGTGCCAGCGCCGGGGTAGGGGACTTTACCTACGAGCAGTACCTC. Amino acids: CASAGVGDFTYEQYL.

This rearrangement joins TRBV18 to TRBJ2-6, with D possibly being TRBD2 (5 bases). From germline, CDR1 is KGHSH and CDR2 LQKENI. Trimming removed 4 bases at V and 5 bases at J, with 21 bases between. CDR3 length: 18 residues. The CDR3 loop reads CASSLFPDLQSRANVLTF. CDR3 DNA sequence: TGTGCCAGCTCACTCTTCCCGGACTTACAAAGTCGGGCCAACGTCCTGACTTTC.

The V gene is TRBV29-1, the J gene TRBJ2-5; tentatively, D is TRBD1 (6 bases). V lost 7 bases, J lost 5 bases, and 23 bases lay in between. The CDR3 consists of 15 residues. Germline assignment: CDR1 SQVTM and CDR2 ANQGSEA. The CDR3 nucleotides are TGCAGCGGCTTACAGGGAAGGGAGATGCGGGAGACCCAGTACTTC. The encoded protein is CSGLQGREMRETQYF.

The rearrangement joins TRBV11-2 to TRBJ2-5; D gene uncertain. Germline CDR1 reads SGHAT; CDR2 reads FQNNGV. Between the trimmed V and J ends, which lost 5 bases and 4 bases, there was a span of 11 bases. There are 13 residues in the CDR3. In nucleotides, the CDR3 is TGTGCCAGCAGCCGGCGGCGAGGAGAGACCCAGTACTTC. Encoded protein: CASSRRRGETQYF.

This chain joins TRBV4-1 and TRBJ2-1, with 8 bases fitting TRBD2. CDR3 length: 16 residues. Germline assignment: CDR1 MGHRA and CDR2 YSYEKL. V dropped 4 bases and J dropped 2; count of bases not matched to a gene: 7. The DNA of the CDR3 is TGCGCCAGCAGCCGAGAATCGGGAGGGCCCTACAATGAGCAGTTCTTC. Translation: CASSRESGGPYNEQFF.

Concerning this clone: Other DNA sequences in the same sample also yield this CDR3. The rearrangement links TRBV25-1 to TRBJ2-2; TRBD1 matches at 8 bases. The CDR3 length is 18 residues. V lost 3 bases to trimming and J lost 5 bases; unmatched junction nucleotides: 14. The germline V gene has CDR1 MGHDK and CDR2 SYGVNS. The CDR3 DNA follows: TGTGCCAGCAGTGATGGTCCGGGACAGGCCGATTTAACCGGGGAGCTGTTTTTT. It specifies CASSDGPGQADLTGELFF.

This clone came up a few times. The chain recombines TRBV2 with TRBJ1-2, with D hard to call. Germline V gives CDR1 SNHLY, CDR2 FYNNEI. The CDR3 covers 15 residues. The V and J ends lost 0 bases and 2 bases respectively, with 10 bases between them. The CDR3 here is CASSEALGSNYGYTF. CDR3 sequence (DNA): TGTGCCAGCAGTGAAGCGCTTGGAAGCAACTATGGCTACACCTTC.

In its sample, this clone ranks as medium-sized (0.01 to 0.1%). V and J are TRBV5-1 and TRBJ1-1; 7 positions agree with TRBD1. The CDR3 has 17 residues. The germline gives CDR1 SGHRS, CDR2 YFSETQ. Germline trimming cut 0 bases from V and 2 bases from J; bases unmatched to any gene: 10. The CDR3 sequence is CASSLAILQGTNTEAFF. CDR3 nucleotide sequence: TGCGCCAGCAGCTTGGCTATATTACAGGGGACTAACACTGAAGCTTTCTTT.

The rearrangement uses TRBV15 and TRBJ1-1; no clear D. Per germline, CDR1 LNHNV and CDR2 YYDKDF (reference sequence). V shed 0 bases and J shed 0 bases, with 8 bases lying between them. The CDR3 runs to 15 residues. CDR3 amino acids: CATSREPAVNTEAFF. CDR3 nucleotide sequence: TGTGCCACCAGCAGAGAACCTGCGGTGAACACTGAAGCTTTCTTT.

The chain carries TRBV7-3 and TRBJ2-3; tentatively, D is TRBD2 (5 bases). The germline V gene encodes CDR1 SGHTA and CDR2 FQGTGA. This CDR3 is 16 amino acids long. Deletions cut 2 bases from V and 0 bases from J, with 12 bases between. CDR3 bases: TGTGCCAGCAGCTTACTTGGAGAGGGTAGCACAGATACGCAGTATTTT. Amino acid sequence: CASSLLGEGSTDTQYF.

This sequence joins TRBV2 and TRBJ2-1, with 7 positions matching TRBD2. The CDR3 length is 14 residues. Unmatched junction bases numbered 15, after V lost 11 bases and J lost 8 bases. Germline V gene sequence: CDR1 SNHLY, CDR2 FYNNEI. CDR3 sequence (DNA): TGTGCCGGAGTTTGGAGGGAGGGCAGGGATGAGCAGTTCTTC. This encodes CAGVWREGRDEQFF.

This clone has only a few counts. This chain links TRBV18 with TRBJ1-2; unclear D gene. Germline assignment: CDR1 KGHSH and CDR2 LQKENI. CDR3 length: 13 residues. V lost 1 base and J lost 3, with 6 bases in between. The CDR3 DNA reads TGTGCCAGCTCACCACAGGGAGACTATGGCTACACCTTC. Translated, it gives CASSPQGDYGYTF.

The chain has TRBV11-2 and TRBJ2-5, with 10 nucleotides matching TRBD1. V dropped 1 base and J dropped 5; count of bases not matched to a gene: 7. CDR3 length equals 16 residues. Germline CDR1 and CDR2: SGHAT and FQNNGV. The CDR3 region is CASSLGDRGEGETQYF. CDR3 nucleotides: TGTGCCAGCAGCTTAGGGGACAGGGGAGAAGGGGAGACCCAGTACTTC. Full variable domain (missing parts from reference TRBV11-2 and TRBJ2-5): EAGVAQSPRYKIIEKRQSVAFWCNPISGHATLYWYQQILGQGPKLLIQFQNNGVVDDSQLPKDRFSAERLKGVDSTLKIQPAKLEDSAVYLCASSLGDRGEGETQYFGPGTRLLVL.

The chain couples TRBV9 to TRBJ2-4; TRBD1 aligns across 11 bases. Looked up from germline, CDR1 is SGDLS and CDR2 is YYNGEE. V lost 4 bases and J lost 6; bases outside the gene matches: 6. The CDR3 length is 15 residues. This CDR3 is CASSRGTGGRNIQYF. The CDR3 region has the DNA TGTGCCAGCAGCCGCGGGACAGGGGGACGAAACATTCAGTACTTC.

The V and J genes are TRBV11-2 and TRBJ1-6, with 7 positions matching TRBD1. J was trimmed by 7 bases and V by 5 bases; bases with no gene match: 8. The CDR3 loop spans 15 amino acids. CDR1 and CDR2 (germline): SGHAT, FQNNGV. CDR3 DNA: TGTGCCAGCAGCGCCACCGGGACAGCAAATTCACCCCTCCACTTT. Its protein is CASSATGTANSPLHF.

The rearrangement uses TRBV23-1 and TRBJ2-3; 9 bases fit TRBD2. TRBV23-1 is recorded as an ORF, its role being uncertain. Germline trimming cut 8 bases from V and 2 bases from J; bases unmatched to any gene: 8. The length of the CDR3 is 15 residues. CDR3 in amino acids: CASPTSGRFTDTQYF. The DNA of the CDR3 is TGCGCCAGCCCCACCAGCGGGAGGTTCACAGATACGCAGTATTTT.

The J gene is TRBJ1-1, the V gene TRBV7-9; TRBD1 matches 7 bases. Germline CDR1 reads SEHNR; CDR2 reads FQNEAQ (reference sequence). The length of the CDR3 is 15 residues. Unmatched junction bases numbered 5, after V lost 3 bases and J lost 1 base. CDR3 loop: CASSFLGGRNTEAFF. In nucleotides, the CDR3 is TGTGCCAGCAGCTTCCTAGGGGGCCGGAACACTGAAGCTTTCTTT.